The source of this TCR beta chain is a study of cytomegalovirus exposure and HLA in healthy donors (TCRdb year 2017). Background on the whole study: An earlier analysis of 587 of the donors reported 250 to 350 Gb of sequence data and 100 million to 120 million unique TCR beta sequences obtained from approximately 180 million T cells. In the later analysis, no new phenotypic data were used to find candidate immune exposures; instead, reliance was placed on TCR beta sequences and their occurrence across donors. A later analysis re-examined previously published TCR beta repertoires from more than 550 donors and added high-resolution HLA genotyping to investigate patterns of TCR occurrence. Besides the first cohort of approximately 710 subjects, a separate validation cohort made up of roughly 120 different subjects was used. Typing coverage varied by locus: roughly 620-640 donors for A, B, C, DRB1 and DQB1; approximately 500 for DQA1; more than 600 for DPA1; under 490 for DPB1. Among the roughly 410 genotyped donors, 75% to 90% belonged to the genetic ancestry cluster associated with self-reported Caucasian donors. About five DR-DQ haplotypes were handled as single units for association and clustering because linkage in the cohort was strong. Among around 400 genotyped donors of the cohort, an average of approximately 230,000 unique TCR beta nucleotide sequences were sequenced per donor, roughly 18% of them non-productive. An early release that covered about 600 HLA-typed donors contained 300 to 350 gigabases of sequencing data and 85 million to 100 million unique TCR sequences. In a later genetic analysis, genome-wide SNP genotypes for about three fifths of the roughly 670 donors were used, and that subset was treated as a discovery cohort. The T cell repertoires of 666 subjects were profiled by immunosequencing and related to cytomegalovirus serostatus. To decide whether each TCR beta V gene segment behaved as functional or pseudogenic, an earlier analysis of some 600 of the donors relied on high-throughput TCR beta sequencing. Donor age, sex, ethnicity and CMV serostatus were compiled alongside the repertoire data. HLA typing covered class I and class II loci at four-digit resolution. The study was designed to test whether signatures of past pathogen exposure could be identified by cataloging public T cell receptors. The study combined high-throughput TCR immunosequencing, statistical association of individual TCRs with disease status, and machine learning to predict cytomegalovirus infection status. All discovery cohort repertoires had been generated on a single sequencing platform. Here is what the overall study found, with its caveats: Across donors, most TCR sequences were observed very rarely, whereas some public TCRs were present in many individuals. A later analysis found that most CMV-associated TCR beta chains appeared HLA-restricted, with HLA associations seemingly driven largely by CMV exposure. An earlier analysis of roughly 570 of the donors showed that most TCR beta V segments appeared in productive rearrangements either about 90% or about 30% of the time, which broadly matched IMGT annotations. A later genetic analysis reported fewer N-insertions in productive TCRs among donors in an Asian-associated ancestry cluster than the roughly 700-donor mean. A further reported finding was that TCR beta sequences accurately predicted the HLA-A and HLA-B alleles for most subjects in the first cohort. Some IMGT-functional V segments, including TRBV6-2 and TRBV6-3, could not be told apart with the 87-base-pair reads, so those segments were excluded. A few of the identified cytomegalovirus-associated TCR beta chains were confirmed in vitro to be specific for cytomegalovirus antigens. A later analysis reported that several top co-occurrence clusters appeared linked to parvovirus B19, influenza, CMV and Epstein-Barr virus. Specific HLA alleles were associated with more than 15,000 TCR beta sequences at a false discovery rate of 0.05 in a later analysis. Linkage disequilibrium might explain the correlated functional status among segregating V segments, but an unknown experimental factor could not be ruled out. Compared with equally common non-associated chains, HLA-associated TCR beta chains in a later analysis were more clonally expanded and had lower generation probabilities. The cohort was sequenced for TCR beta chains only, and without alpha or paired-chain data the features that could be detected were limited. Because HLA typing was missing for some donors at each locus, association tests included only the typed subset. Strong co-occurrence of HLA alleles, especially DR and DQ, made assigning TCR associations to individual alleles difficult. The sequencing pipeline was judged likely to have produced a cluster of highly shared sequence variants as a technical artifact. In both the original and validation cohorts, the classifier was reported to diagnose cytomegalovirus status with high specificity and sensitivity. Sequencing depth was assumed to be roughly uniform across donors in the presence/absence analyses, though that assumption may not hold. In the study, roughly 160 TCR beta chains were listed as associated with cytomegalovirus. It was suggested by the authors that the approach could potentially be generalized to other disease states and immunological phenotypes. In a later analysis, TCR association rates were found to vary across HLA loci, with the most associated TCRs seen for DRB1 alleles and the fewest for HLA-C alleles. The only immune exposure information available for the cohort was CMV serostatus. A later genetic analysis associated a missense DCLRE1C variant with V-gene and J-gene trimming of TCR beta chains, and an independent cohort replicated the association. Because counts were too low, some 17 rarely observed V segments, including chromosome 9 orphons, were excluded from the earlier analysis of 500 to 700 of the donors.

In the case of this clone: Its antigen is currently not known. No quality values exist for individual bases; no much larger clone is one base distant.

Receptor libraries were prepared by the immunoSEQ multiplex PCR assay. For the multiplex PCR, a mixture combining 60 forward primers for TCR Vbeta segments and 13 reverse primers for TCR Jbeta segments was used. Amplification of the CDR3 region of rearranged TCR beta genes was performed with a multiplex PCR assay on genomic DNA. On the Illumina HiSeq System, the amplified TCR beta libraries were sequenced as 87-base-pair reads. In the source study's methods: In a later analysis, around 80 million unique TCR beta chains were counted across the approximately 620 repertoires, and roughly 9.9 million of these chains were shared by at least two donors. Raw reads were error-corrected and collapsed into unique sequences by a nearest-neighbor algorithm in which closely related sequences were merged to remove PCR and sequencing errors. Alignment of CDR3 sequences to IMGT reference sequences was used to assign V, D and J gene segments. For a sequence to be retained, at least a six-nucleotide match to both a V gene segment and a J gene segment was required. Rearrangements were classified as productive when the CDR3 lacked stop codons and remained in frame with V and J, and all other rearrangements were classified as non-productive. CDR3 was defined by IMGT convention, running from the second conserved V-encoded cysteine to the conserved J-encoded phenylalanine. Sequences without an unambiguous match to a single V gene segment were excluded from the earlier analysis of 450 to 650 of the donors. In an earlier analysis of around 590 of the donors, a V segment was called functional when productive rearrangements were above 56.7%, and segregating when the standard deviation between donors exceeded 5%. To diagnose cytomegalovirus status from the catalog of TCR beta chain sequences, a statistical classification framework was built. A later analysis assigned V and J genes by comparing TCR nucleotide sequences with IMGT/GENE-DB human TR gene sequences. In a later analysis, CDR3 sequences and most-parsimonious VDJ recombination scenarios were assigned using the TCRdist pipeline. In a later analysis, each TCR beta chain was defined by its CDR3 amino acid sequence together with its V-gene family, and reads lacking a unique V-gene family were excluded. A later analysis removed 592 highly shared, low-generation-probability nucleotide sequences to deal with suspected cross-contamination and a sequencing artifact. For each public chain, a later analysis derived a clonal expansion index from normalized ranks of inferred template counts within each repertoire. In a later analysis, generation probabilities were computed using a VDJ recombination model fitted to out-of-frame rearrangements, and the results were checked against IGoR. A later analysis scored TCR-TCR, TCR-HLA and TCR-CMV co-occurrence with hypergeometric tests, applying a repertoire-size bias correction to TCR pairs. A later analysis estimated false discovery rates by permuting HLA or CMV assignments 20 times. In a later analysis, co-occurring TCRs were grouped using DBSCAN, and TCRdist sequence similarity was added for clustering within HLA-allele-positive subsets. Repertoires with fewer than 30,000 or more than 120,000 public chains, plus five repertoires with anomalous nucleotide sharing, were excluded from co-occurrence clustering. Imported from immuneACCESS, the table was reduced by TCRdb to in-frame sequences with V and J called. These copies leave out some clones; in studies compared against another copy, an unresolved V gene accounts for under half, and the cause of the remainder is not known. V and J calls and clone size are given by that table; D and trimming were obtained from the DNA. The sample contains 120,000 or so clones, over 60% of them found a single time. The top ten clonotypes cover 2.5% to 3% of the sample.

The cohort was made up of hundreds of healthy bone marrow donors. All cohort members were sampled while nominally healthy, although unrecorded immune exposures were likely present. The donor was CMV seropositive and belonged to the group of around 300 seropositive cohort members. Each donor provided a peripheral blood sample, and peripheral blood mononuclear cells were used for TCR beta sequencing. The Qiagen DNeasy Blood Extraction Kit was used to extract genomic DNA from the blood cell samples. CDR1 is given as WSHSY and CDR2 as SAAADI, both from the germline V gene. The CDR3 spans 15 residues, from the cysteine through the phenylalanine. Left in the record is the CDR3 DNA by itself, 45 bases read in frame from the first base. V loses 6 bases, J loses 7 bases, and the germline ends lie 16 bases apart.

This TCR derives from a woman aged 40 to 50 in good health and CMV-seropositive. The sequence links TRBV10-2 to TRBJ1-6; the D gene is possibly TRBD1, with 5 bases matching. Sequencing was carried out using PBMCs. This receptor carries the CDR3 CASRPAGTQNSPLHF. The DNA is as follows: TGCGCCAGCAGGCCTGCCGGGACTCAAAATTCACCCCTCCACTTT.